Following are 25 T cell receptor beta chains from one sample sequenced in a study of glioma-infiltrating T cells after dendritic cell vaccination (dated by TCRdb to about 2016). Libraries were constructed by the immunoSEQ multiplex PCR assay. This is the immuneACCESS table as TCRdb keeps it, with only in-frame sequences that have V and J called. A part of the clones is gone; compared with another copy, unresolved V genes explain less than half, and the rest is unexplained. This sample is represented by tens of thousands of clones; more than 75% of them were singletons. The ten top clones hold roughly 2.9% of the sample. The sequenced sample was blood, obtained before dendritic cell vaccination. The source of these receptors is a human donor with glioblastoma.

The V gene is TRBV7-9, the J gene TRBJ2-7, with D perhaps TRBD2 (6 bases). The germline gives CDR1 SEHNR, CDR2 FQNEAQ (reference sequence). The V end lost 1 base, the J end lost 4 bases, and 11 bases lay between the germline ends. This CDR3 is 14 amino acids long. This CDR3 reads CASSLDGGRYEQYF. Written as DNA, the CDR3 is TGTGCCAGCAGCTTAGACGGGGGTAGGTACGAGCAGTACTTC.

The sample holds one count of this clone. The V call is TRBV5-1, the J call TRBJ2-2, with D possibly TRBD2 on 5 matching bases. The CDR3 runs to 14 residues. V dropped 6 bases and J dropped 7 bases, with 16 bases sitting between them. The germline V gene encodes CDR1 SGHRS and CDR2 YFSETQ. CDR3 DNA sequence: TGCGCCAGCATGGTAATCGCCGGGAACGGGGAGCTGTTTTTT. Amino acids: CASMVIAGNGELFF.

The chain employs TRBV11-3 and TRBJ2-7; 9 nucleotides agree with TRBD2. The CDR3 runs to 14 residues. The germline CDR1 and CDR2 sequences are SGHNT and YENEEA. Trimming cost V 6 bases and J 3 bases; bases outside gene matches: 6. The DNA of the CDR3 is TGTGCCAGCAGTCAGCGGGAGGTTAACTACGAGCAGTACTTC. Encoded protein: CASSQREVNYEQYF.

This chain joins TRBV5-1 and TRBJ2-7; D possibly corresponds to TRBD1 (5 bases). V lost 2 bases to trimming and J lost 0 bases, with 6 bases between them. The length of the CDR3 is 13 residues. The germline V gene encodes CDR1 SGHRS and CDR2 YFSETQ. Here the CDR3 DNA reads TGCGCCAGCAGCTTCGACAGCTCCTACGAGCAGTACTTC. Translation: CASSFDSSYEQYF.

The V and J genes are TRBV5-1 and TRBJ2-3; D gene ambiguous. CDR1 and CDR2 (germline): SGHRS, YFSETQ. This CDR3 spans 16 amino acids. The V end lost 1 base, the J end lost 0 bases, and 12 bases lay between the germline ends. The CDR3 nucleotides read TGCGCCAGCAGCTTGAAGCGCGGCGCAAGCACAGATACGCAGTATTTT. It yields the protein CASSLKRGASTDTQYF.

V gene TRBV7-9 combines with J gene TRBJ2-1, with a weak D call TRBD2 (7 bases). The CDR3 totals 12 residues. The germline CDR1 and CDR2 sequences are SEHNR and FQNEAQ (reference sequence). The V end lost 1 base, the J end lost 13 bases, and 11 bases lay between the germline ends. DNA of the CDR3: TGTGCCAGCAGCTTAGGCGGGGGCCCTCAGTTCTTC. The encoded protein is CASSLGGGPQFF.

The count of this clone is one. The V and J genes are TRBV7-3 and TRBJ2-1; the match to TRBD2 covers 14 bases. CDR1 is SGHTA, CDR2 FQGTGA, per germline. This CDR3 has 17 amino acids. J was trimmed by 8 bases and V by 1 base; bases with no gene match: 7. The CDR3 DNA reads as TGTGCCAGCAGCTTAAGCCCGGGACTAGCGGGAGAGGATGAGCAGTTCTTC. Encoded protein: CASSLSPGLAGEDEQFF.

This clone occurred once. The CDR3 nucleotides are TGTGCCACCAGCAGGGGACAGGGGACAACTAATGAAAAACTGTTTTTT. Its translation: CATSRGQGTTNEKLFF. The chain carries TRBV15 and TRBJ1-4; 10 nucleotides agree with TRBD1. The CDR3 spans 16 residues. The germline CDR1 and CDR2 sequences are LNHNV and YYDKDF (reference sequence). Trimming removed 3 bases from V and 0 bases from J; junction bases left unmatched: 1.

The chain joins TRBV9 to TRBJ2-5; 13 bases are shared with TRBD2. V lost 4 bases to trimming and J lost 5 bases; unmatched junction nucleotides: 8. CDR3 length: 16 residues. Germline CDR1 and CDR2: SGDLS and YYNGEE. The CDR3: CASSRTSGSSFETQYF. Written as DNA, the CDR3 is TGTGCCAGCAGCAGGACTAGCGGGAGCTCATTTGAGACCCAGTACTTC.

The chain employs TRBV7-9 and TRBJ2-7, with a weak D call TRBD1 (5 bases). This CDR3 contains 14 residues. The germline gives CDR1 SEHNR, CDR2 FQNEAQ (reference sequence). Trimming shortened V by 3 bases and J by 1 base, and 10 bases separated the two germline ends. The CDR3 region is CASSFPGHSYEQYF. In nucleotides, the CDR3 is TGTGCCAGCAGCTTCCCAGGGCATTCCTACGAGCAGTACTTC.

The chain links TRBV9 to TRBJ2-1, with 7 bases matching TRBD2. The germline V gene encodes CDR1 SGDLS and CDR2 YYNGEE. This CDR3 is 18 amino acids long. After removal of 2 bases from V and 0 bases from J, the junction contained 11 bases not matched to a gene. CDR3 nucleotide sequence: TGTGCCAGCAGCGTTGGGTGGGGAGCGGGAAGCTCCTACAATGAGCAGTTCTTC. This codes for CASSVGWGAGSSYNEQFF.

The V and J genes are TRBV6-4 and TRBJ2-3; weak D call: TRBD2 (5 bases). V was trimmed by 4 bases and J by 8 bases, leaving 13 bases between them. Looked up from germline, CDR1 is MRHNA and CDR2 is SNTAGT. The CDR3 runs 13 residues. Here the CDR3 DNA reads TGTGCCAGCAGTGGACCCGGTCGGGGTACGCAGTATTTT. Encoded protein: CASSGPGRGTQYF.

The table lists this clone with a count of one. The chain uses TRBV6-5 and TRBJ2-4; perhaps TRBD2 as D (7 bases). CDR1 is MNHEY, CDR2 SVGAGI, per germline. The CDR3 totals 14 residues. Deletions cut 6 bases from V and 6 bases from J, with 15 bases between. The CDR3, as DNA: TGTGCCAGCAGCGGGGGGCGGGAACTAAACATTCAGTACTTC. Encoded protein: CASSGGRELNIQYF.

V usage is TRBV29-1 and J usage is TRBJ1-1; possibly TRBD1 for D (5 bases). Germline loops: CDR1 SQVTM, CDR2 ANQGSEA. The germline V and J ends were trimmed by 3 bases and 1 base, with 12 bases remaining between them. The CDR3 has 14 amino acids. CDR3 nucleotides: TGCAGCGTTGACACAACAGGTCAGAACACTGAAGCTTTCTTT. As protein: CSVDTTGQNTEAFF. Together with reference TRBV29-1 and TRBJ1-1, the CDR3 gives the full variable domain: SAVISQKPSRDICQRGTSLTIQCQVDSQVTMMFWYRQQPGQSLTLIATANQGSEATYESGFVIDKFPISRPNLTFSTLTVSNMSPEDSSIYLCSVDTTGQNTEAFFGQGTRLTVV.

The chain joins TRBV15 to TRBJ2-1; maybe TRBD1 (5 bases). V lost 4 bases, J lost 9 bases, and 19 bases lay in between. Per the germline V gene, CDR1 is LNHNV and CDR2 is YYDKDF (reference sequence). The CDR3 runs to 15 residues. The CDR3 spells CATSILTQGVSEQFF. The CDR3 DNA follows: TGTGCCACCAGCATTTTGACCCAAGGGGTCAGTGAGCAGTTCTTC.

This clone occurred once. The V call is TRBV5-1, the J call TRBJ2-5, with TRBD2 identical over 11 bases. The CDR3 has 16 residues. Looked up from germline, CDR1 is SGHRS and CDR2 is YFSETQ. Germline trimming cut 6 bases from V and 5 bases from J; bases unmatched to any gene: 12. CDR3 bases: TGCGCCAGCACTATCGTTAGCGGGGGGGCCCTGGAGACCCAGTACTTC. It encodes CASTIVSGGALETQYF.

The CDR3: CASSVGAHAFF. CDR3 coding DNA: TGTGCCAGCAGTGTGGGGGCCCATGCTTTCTTT. The J gene is TRBJ1-1, the V gene TRBV2, with D perhaps TRBD1 (6 bases). CDR3 length equals 11 residues. Between the trimmed V and J ends, which lost 4 bases and 11 bases, there was a span of 11 bases. Germline V gene lookup returns CDR1 SNHLY and CDR2 FYNNEI.

This clone was seen just once. The chain joins TRBV10-3 to TRBJ1-2, with D possibly being TRBD1 (6 bases). The germline V gene encodes CDR1 ENHRY and CDR2 SYGVKD. The CDR3 runs to 13 residues. The germline V and J ends were trimmed by 8 bases and 1 base, with 11 bases remaining between them. The CDR3 region is CAIWTAYNYGYTF. CDR3 nucleotides: TGTGCCATCTGGACAGCCTATAACTATGGCTACACCTTC.

This chain links TRBV10-2 with TRBJ2-1, with D tentatively TRBD2 (5 bases). CDR1 WSHSY and CDR2 SAAADI come from the germline V gene. This CDR3 comprises 15 residues. The germline V and J ends were trimmed by 6 bases and 3 bases, with 15 bases remaining between them. In DNA, the CDR3 is TGCGCCAGCAGCACCGGAGGCCTTTACTACAATGAGCAGTTCTTC. Its protein is CASSTGGLYYNEQFF.

This clone was found once. V and J are TRBV5-1 and TRBJ2-5, with 10 nucleotides matching TRBD2. Losses at the gene ends were 3 bases for V and 1 base for J; bases not matched to a gene: 12. This CDR3 comprises 18 residues. The germline CDR1 and CDR2 sequences are SGHRS and YFSETQ. The CDR3 region has the DNA TGCGCCAGCAGCTCGCGGTTAGCGGGGGGATCCCTCCAAGAGACCCAGTACTTC. Residues: CASSSRLAGGSLQETQYF.

The V and J genes are TRBV5-8 and TRBJ1-1; D not resolved. V dropped 4 bases and J dropped 11 bases, with 12 bases sitting between them. The CDR3 is 11 residues long. CDR1 and CDR2 (germline): SGHTS, YDEGEE. CDR3 residues: CASSPGSRAFF. The DNA for the CDR3 is TGTGCCAGCAGCCCCGGGTCGAGGGCTTTCTTT.

V gene TRBV11-3 combines with J gene TRBJ1-2, with D perhaps TRBD1 (6 bases). Germline values: CDR1 SGHNT, CDR2 YENEEA. Between the trimmed V and J ends, which lost 3 bases and 5 bases, there was a span of 7 bases. There are 12 residues in the CDR3. DNA for the CDR3: TGTGCCAGCAGCTTCAGGGGTTATGGCTACACCTTC. Protein sequence: CASSFRGYGYTF. The full variable domain, in which reference TRBV11-3 and TRBJ1-2 provide the parts outside the CDR3, is EAGVVQSPRYKIIEKKQPVAFWCNPISGHNTLYWYLQNLGQGPELLIRYENEEAVDDSQLPKDRFSAERLKGVDSTLKIQPAELGDSAVYLCASSFRGYGYTFGSGTRLTVV.

V and J are TRBV4-3 and TRBJ2-7; D uncertain. Trimming took 3 bases from V and 2 from J, leaving 14 bases between them. Germline V lookup: CDR1 LGHNA, CDR2 YSLEER. CDR3 length: 15 residues. This CDR3 is CASSQAAGGPYEQYF. The CDR3 coding sequence is TGCGCCAGCAGCCAGGCCGCCGGCGGCCCCTACGAGCAGTACTTC.

This clone is a singleton in its sample. The chain combines TRBV18 with TRBJ1-5; D not certain. This CDR3 spans 12 amino acids. The germline V and J ends were trimmed by 5 bases and 5 bases, with 7 bases remaining between them. CDR1 and CDR2 from the germline V gene are KGHSH and LQKENI. In DNA form, the CDR3 reads TGTGCCAGCTCAGCAAGAGATCAGCCCCAGCATTTT. It translates to CASSARDQPQHF.

This chain connects TRBV19 to TRBJ2-7; D may be TRBD2 (6 bases). Trimming shortened V by 7 bases and J by 7 bases, and 17 bases separated the two germline ends. Germline V gene lookup returns CDR1 LNHDA and CDR2 SQIVND (reference sequence). The CDR3 is 13 residues long. The CDR3 nucleotides read TGTGCCAGTATGGTGGACTCCGCGGGGGAGCAGTACTTC. Amino acids: CASMVDSAGEQYF.